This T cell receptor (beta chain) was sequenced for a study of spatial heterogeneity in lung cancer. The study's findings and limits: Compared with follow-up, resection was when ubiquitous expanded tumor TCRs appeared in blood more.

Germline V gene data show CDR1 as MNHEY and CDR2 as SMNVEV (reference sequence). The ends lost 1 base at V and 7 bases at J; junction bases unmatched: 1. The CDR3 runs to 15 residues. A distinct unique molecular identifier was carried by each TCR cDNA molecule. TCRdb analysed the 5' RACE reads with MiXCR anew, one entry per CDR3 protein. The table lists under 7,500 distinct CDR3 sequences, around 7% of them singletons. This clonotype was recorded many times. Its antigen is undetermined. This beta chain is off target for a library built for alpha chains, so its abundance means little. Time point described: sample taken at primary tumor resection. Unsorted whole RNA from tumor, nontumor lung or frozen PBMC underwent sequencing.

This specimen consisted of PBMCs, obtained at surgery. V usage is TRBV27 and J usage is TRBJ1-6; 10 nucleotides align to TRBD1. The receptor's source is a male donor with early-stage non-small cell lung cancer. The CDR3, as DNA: TGTGCCAGCAGTTTATGGGACAGGGGAAATTCACCCCTCCACTTT. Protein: CASSLWDRGNSPLHF.